These T cell receptor beta chains were read from a single sample in a study of control samples from healthy donors and cancer patients. Data came from immunoSEQ multiplex PCR; TCRdb stores just in-frame clones and leaves some out. Of about 12,000 clones listed, more than 75% were seen once; the top ten hold less than 3.5%. The sequenced sample was formalin-fixed, paraffin-embedded tissue. The origin of the receptors is a male donor with melanoma. Both conserved end residues are part of each CDR3. The D gene is left open where the match is weak. Clone size is not always given. Where it is, it says once, few, many or a class for expanded clones.

j_call v_call d_call clone_size cdr3_aa cdr3_nt
TRBJ1-2 TRBV11-3 - - CASSLNDRDYGYTF TGTGCCAGCAGCTTAAATGACAGAGACTATGGCTACACCTTC
TRBJ1-2 TRBV6-5 - - CASSFVRQYYGYTF TGTGCCAGCAGCTTCGTTAGGCAGTACTATGGCTACACCTTC
TRBJ2-7 TRBV18 - - CASSQKGQGLEQYF TGTGCCAGCTCCCAGAAGGGGCAGGGCTTGGAGCAGTACTTC
TRBJ2-3 TRBV10-2 - few CASSESFTSLARRADTQYF TGCGCCAGCAGTGAGTCGTTCACCTCTCTAGCGAGGAGGGCAGATACGCAGTATTTT
TRBJ2-1 TRBV9 - - CASSAEVHNEQFF TGTGCCAGCAGCGCTGAGGTCCACAATGAGCAGTTCTTC
TRBJ2-2 TRBV18 - - CASSPTGQNTGELFF TGTGCCAGCTCACCAACGGGACAGAACACCGGGGAGCTGTTTTTT
TRBJ1-2 TRBV11-3 - - CASSFGGGDGYTF TGTGCCAGCAGCTTCGGGGGAGGGGATGGCTACACCTTC
TRBJ1-1 TRBV14 - - CASSPSPEGTEAFF TGTGCCAGCAGCCCCTCCCCCGAGGGCACTGAAGCTTTCTTT
TRBJ2-7 TRBV7-6 - - CASSLDPARGTVSSHEQYF TGTGCCAGCAGCTTAGACCCTGCTCGAGGGACTGTCAGCTCTCACGAGCAGTACTTC
TRBJ1-2 TRBV19 TRBD1 - CASSPQGRRQGGYTF TGTGCCAGTAGTCCTCAGGGCAGGAGACAGGGTGGCTACACCTTC
TRBJ2-1 TRBV25-1 - - CASSEVGGEQFF TGTGCCAGCAGTGAAGTGGGGGGTGAGCAGTTCTTC
TRBJ1-2 TRBV7-2 TRBD1 - CASSFYQGDGYTF TGTGCCAGCAGCTTTTACCAGGGGGACGGCTACACCTTC
TRBJ2-1 TRBV11-3 - - CASSLDQSSYNEQFF TGTGCCAGCAGCTTGGACCAAAGCTCCTACAATGAGCAGTTCTTC
TRBJ2-1 TRBV19 TRBD1 - CASSLQGFPGTGVYNEQFF TGTGCCAGTAGTTTACAGGGTTTTCCCGGGACAGGGGTCTACAATGAGCAGTTCTTC
TRBJ1-2 TRBV27 TRBD1 - CASSLATDRANGYTF TGTGCCAGCAGTTTAGCAACGGACAGGGCTAATGGCTACACCTTC
TRBJ1-1 TRBV6-5 - - CASSYSQGNTEAFF TGTGCCAGCAGTTACTCACAGGGGAACACTGAAGCTTTCTTT
TRBJ2-3 TRBV7-3 - - CASSHPPLGDTQYF TGTGCCAGCAGCCACCCACCGCTCGGGGATACGCAGTATTTT
TRBJ2-4 TRBV6-5 - once CASNTGFSENIQYF TGTGCCAGCAATACAGGGTTTTCGGAAAACATTCAGTACTTC
TRBJ1-1 TRBV6-1 - - CASSDAGRNTEAFF TGTGCCAGCAGTGATGCAGGGAGGAACACTGAAGCTTTCTTT
TRBJ1-5 TRBV4-1 TRBD1 - CASSQQDRGNQPQHF TGCGCCAGCAGCCAACAGGACAGGGGTAATCAGCCCCAGCATTTT
TRBJ2-2 TRBV4-3 - - CASSPRGRNTGELFF TGCGCCAGCAGCCCACGTGGGCGGAACACCGGGGAGCTGTTTTTT
TRBJ1-5 TRBV12-3/TRBV12-4 - few CASSLGVSQPQHF TGTGCCAGCAGTTTAGGGGTGTCTCAGCCCCAGCATTTT
TRBJ1-2 TRBV3-1/TRBV3-2 - - CASSLRRQNYGYTF TGTGCCAGCAGCCTAAGAAGACAGAACTATGGCTACACCTTC
TRBJ2-1 TRBV6-2/TRBV6-3 - - CASSPNHEQFF TGTGCCAGCAGCCCCAACCATGAGCAGTTCTTC
TRBJ1-2 TRBV12-3/TRBV12-4 - large CASSPGQNGYTF TGTGCCAGCAGTCCGGGGCAAAATGGCTACACCTTC
TRBJ1-3 TRBV3-1/TRBV3-2 TRBD1 - CASSLRTGTGNTIYF TGTGCCAGCAGCCTTAGGACAGGGACTGGAAACACCATATATTTT
TRBJ1-4 TRBV7-9 - once CASTPSGQHEKLFF TGTGCCAGCACCCCCTCCGGGCAGCACGAAAAACTGTTTTTT
TRBJ2-1 TRBV2 - - CASEGSVYNEQFF TGTGCCAGTGAGGGAAGCGTTTACAATGAGCAGTTCTTC
TRBJ2-1 TRBV5-4 TRBD2 - CASSSKTSRSADEQFF TGTGCCAGCAGCTCCAAGACTAGCCGGAGCGCCGATGAGCAGTTCTTC
TRBJ2-1 TRBV9 TRBD2 - CASSRLAGRGPYNEQFF TGTGCCAGCAGCCGGCTAGCGGGGAGGGGGCCCTACAATGAGCAGTTCTTC
TRBJ1-1 TRBV7-2 - - CASNKIGMNTEAFF TGTGCCAGCAACAAGATAGGGATGAACACTGAAGCTTTCTTT
TRBJ2-3 TRBV6-1 TRBD2 - CASSASIAGGTTDTQYF TGTGCCAGCAGTGCTTCAATTGCGGGAGGGACGACAGATACGCAGTATTTT
TRBJ1-5 TRBV6-2/TRBV6-3 TRBD1 - CASSGTGEREPQHF TGTGCCAGCAGCGGGACAGGGGAAAGGGAGCCCCAGCATTTT
TRBJ1-5 TRBV7-2 - - CASSLGVGLIQPQHF TGTGCCAGCAGCTTGGGCGTTGGACTTATTCAGCCCCAGCATTTT
TRBJ2-2 TRBV6-5 - - CASRPGQVGGGELFF TGTGCCAGCAGACCGGGGCAGGTCGGTGGCGGGGAGCTGTTTTTT
TRBJ1-4 TRBV9 - - CASRPGGRGANEKLFF TGTGCCAGCAGGCCCGGGGGGCGAGGGGCTAATGAAAAACTGTTTTTT
TRBJ1-1 TRBV28 TRBD1 - CASSTLTGLTEAFF TGTGCCAGCAGTACATTGACAGGGCTCACTGAAGCTTTCTTT
TRBJ1-2 TRBV6-2/TRBV6-3 - once CASSKRGGSYGYTF TGTGCCAGCAGTAAAAGGGGGGGCTCCTATGGCTACACCTTC
TRBJ1-2 TRBV6-1 - - CASSEAGTNYGYTF TGTGCCAGCAGTGAAGCTGGCACAAACTATGGCTACACCTTC
TRBJ1-2 TRBV6-5 - - CASSYSVAGTYGYTF TGTGCCAGCAGTTACTCGGTGGCGGGGACCTATGGCTACACCTTC
TRBJ1-1 TRBV6-5 - - CASRNRENTEAFF TGTGCCAGTAGGAACAGGGAGAACACTGAAGCTTTCTTT
TRBJ1-1 TRBV7-8 TRBD1 - CASSLLTGGFTEAFF TGTGCCAGCAGCTTATTAACAGGGGGCTTTACTGAAGCTTTCTTT
TRBJ2-3 TRBV7-4 - - CASSGVGRSKLDTQYF TGTGCCAGTAGCGGCGTGGGGCGGTCGAAACTGGATACGCAGTATTTT
TRBJ2-3 TRBV11-2 TRBD2 - CASSLVGGRGTDTQYF TGTGCCAGCAGCTTAGTTGGCGGGAGAGGCACAGATACGCAGTATTTT
TRBJ1-5 TRBV3-1/TRBV3-2 - - CASSQGQINQPQHF TGTGCCAGCAGCCAAGGTCAGATTAATCAGCCCCAGCATTTT
TRBJ2-1 TRBV10-3 - - CAIGSSTGSYNEQFF TGTGCCATCGGGTCTAGCACAGGCTCCTACAATGAGCAGTTCTTC
TRBJ2-1 TRBV27 TRBD2 - CASSLSLAGVNEQFF TGTGCCAGCAGTTTATCCCTAGCGGGAGTGAATGAGCAGTTCTTC
TRBJ1-3 TRBV4-1 - - CASSQRGVGNTIYF TGCGCCAGCAGCCAAAGAGGGGTTGGAAACACCATATATTTT
TRBJ1-2 TRBV2 - - CASSEPGEGVGGYTF TGTGCCAGCAGTGAACCGGGGGAAGGGGTTGGTGGCTACACCTTC
TRBJ2-2 TRBV3-1/TRBV3-2 TRBD1 - CASTTGYTGELFF TGTGCCAGCACGACAGGGTACACCGGGGAGCTGTTTTTT
TRBJ1-1 TRBV7-9 - - CASSLGPQGHTEAFF TGTGCCAGCAGCTTAGGCCCACAGGGACACACTGAAGCTTTCTTT
TRBJ1-6 TRBV7-3 - - CASSLRHPSSSPLHF TGTGCCAGCAGCTTAAGGCACCCCTCCAGCTCACCCCTCCACTTT
TRBJ1-1 TRBV21-1 - - CASSKDPGGRGEAFF TGTGCCAGCAGCAAAGATCCAGGGGGCCGTGGTGAAGCTTTCTTT
TRBJ2-1 TRBV6-5 - few CASTTGYNEQFF TGTGCCAGCACCACAGGTTACAATGAGCAGTTCTTC
TRBJ2-1 TRBV24-1 - - CATRGISGDNEQFF TGTGCCACCAGAGGAATCAGCGGAGACAATGAGCAGTTCTTC
TRBJ2-3 TRBV19 - - CASSKFIDTDTQYF TGTGCCAGTAGTAAGTTCATCGATACAGATACGCAGTATTTT
TRBJ2-1 TRBV3-1/TRBV3-2 TRBD2 - CASSQVPSGRREQFF TGTGCCAGCAGCCAAGTACCTAGCGGGAGGCGTGAGCAGTTCTTC